The entry below describes one T cell receptor (beta chain). There are 16 residues in the CDR3. V gave up 5 bases and J gave up 6 bases; unmatched junction bases: 14. Looked up from germline, CDR1 is SGHRS and CDR2 is YFSETQ. Original methodology: Using reference gene primer amplification, nucleated cell counts were estimated. Only in-frame clones appear in the TCRdb table, and some are missing; sequencing was by immunoSEQ multiplex PCR. The DNA gave D and trimming, while V, J and clone size come from that table. The sample carries about 140,000 clones, approximately 83% recorded once. The data belong to a study of blood T cell repertoires in COVID-19. Study information: Sites in the United States, Italy and Spain provided acute and convalescent COVID-19 samples. T cells, B-cell-depleted T cells, or PBMCs supplied cDNA or gDNA.

The TCR sequence derives from a woman aged 60-75 years with acute or convalescent COVID-19. The J gene is TRBJ2-1, the V gene TRBV5-1; 7 nucleotides line up with TRBD1. The sample taken for sequencing was peripheral blood. The CDR3 coding sequence is TGCGCCAGCAGTCTGACCCCCACAGGGGACAGCAATGAGCAGTTCTTC. Protein sequence: CASSLTPTGDSNEQFF.